This T cell receptor beta chain was identified during a study of OX40 agonist ivuxolimab in advanced cancers. In the study overall: Prior anti-PD-1, anti-PD-L1 or anti-CTLA-4 therapy did not bar entry, and about 38% had some.

The method was immunoSEQ multiplex PCR; TCRdb's version includes in-frame clones alone and lacks a portion of them. The sample shows some 13,000 clones, about 87% of them seen only once. V shed 5 bases and J 6 bases; nucleotides not matched to a gene: 22. The CDR3 covers 20 residues. Germline V gives CDR1 LNHNV, CDR2 YYDKDF (reference sequence). The receptor was derived from an adult with an advanced solid tumor such as melanoma, head and neck, liver or kidney cancer. The specimen comprised CD4+ or CD8+ T cells sorted from blood, sampled in a trial of the OX40 agonist ivuxolimab. The rearrangement joins TRBV15 to TRBJ2-4; 10 bases are shared with TRBD2. The CDR3 nucleotides read TGTGCCACCAGCGATTTGGAGGGGGCTGTCGGACTAGCGGAGCGAAACATTCAGTACTTC. This gives the protein CATSDLEGAVGLAERNIQYF.